This T cell receptor (beta chain) stems from a study of T cells in Graves' hyperthyroidism and ophthalmopathy. Study context: The authors collected peripheral blood at initial diagnosis, before any treatment.

In its sample, this clonotype was seen many times. Its cognate antigen is unknown. TCR beta CDR3 sequences were amplified from RNA transcripts. First-round RT-PCR targeting the TCR CDR3 was performed with the HTBI primer set. Each CDR3 protein gets one entry after TCRdb re-called the multiplex PCR reads with MiXCR. The data contain 600,000 or so distinct CDR3 sequences, approximately 15% of them singletons. The CDR3 is made up of 14 amino acids. Trimming took off 1 base at V and 7 bases at J, with 17 bases between the two ends. Per germline, CDR1 GTSNPN and CDR2 SVGIG (reference sequence). A Clinical Activity Score of at least 3, a NOSPECS grade of at least 4 and a duration under 3 months were recorded in the ophthalmopathy patients. Study-level findings and limits: The blood repertoire included most of the expanded thyroid clonotypes above 0.001. For ophthalmopathy, model prediction preceded onset by a median about 6.2 months.

The genes are TRBV30 and TRBJ2-7; a possible D gene is TRBD2 (6 bases). The sequenced sample consisted of blood. The sequence was obtained from a woman aged 50 to 60 with Graves' ophthalmopathy. The DNA for the CDR3 is TGTGCCTGGAGTGAAGGTAGCGGCAGCAGGGAGCAGTACTTC. Protein product: CAWSEGSGSREQYF.